These 22 T cell receptor beta chains were sequenced from one sample in a study of T cells in Graves' hyperthyroidism and ophthalmopathy. Authors of the study amplified TCR beta CDR3 regions from RNA transcripts. TCR CDR3 underwent first-round RT-PCR with the HTBI primer set. MiXCR was run by TCRdb on the multiplex PCR reads, yielding one entry per CDR3 protein. The table lists hundreds of thousands of distinct CDR3 sequences, 12% to 15% of them singletons. The sequenced material came from blood. The receptors were sampled from a woman in her sixties or seventies with Graves' ophthalmopathy.

This clonotype was recorded at least ten times. The chain combines TRBV20-1 with TRBJ2-5; D uncertain. V dropped 0 bases and J dropped 7 bases, with 12 bases sitting between them. The CDR3 loop spans 13 amino acids. Germline loops: CDR1 DFQATT, CDR2 SNEGSKA (reference sequence). CDR3 sequence (DNA): TGCAGTGCTAGAGATACGGCAGCAGGGACCCAGTACTTC. Its protein product is CSARDTAAGTQYF.

In the case of this clonotype: A much more abundant neighbour one base away suggests this may be a read error. The chain couples TRBV3-1 to TRBJ1-1, with 8 nucleotides matching TRBD1. The J segment lost 1 base and the V segment lost 4 bases, leaving 2 bases of the junction unmatched. This CDR3 spans 14 amino acids. Per germline, CDR1 LGHDT and CDR2 YNNKEL (reference sequence). The CDR3 region is CASSPTGANTEAFF. The CDR3 DNA is TGTGCCAGCAGCCCGACAGGGGCGAACACTGAAGCTTTCTTT.

The J gene is TRBJ2-2, the V gene TRBV9, with D perhaps matching TRBD2 (5 bases). The CDR3 is made up of 14 amino acids. With 0 bases removed from V and 6 bases from J, the gap between germline ends came to 9 bases. Germline V CDR1 and CDR2: SGDLS, YYNGEE. The CDR3 here is CASSVGLLAGELFF. In DNA, the CDR3 is TGTGCCAGCAGCGTAGGACTACTGGCCGGGGAGCTGTTTTTT.

This chain joins TRBV11-3 and TRBJ2-2; 7 bases are a match to TRBD1. The junction had 2 bases not matched to a gene; V was cut back by 3 bases and J by 1 base. The CDR3 has 15 residues. Per the germline V gene, CDR1 is SGHNT and CDR2 is YENEEA. The CDR3 sequence: CASSFGTVNTGELFF. The CDR3 bases are TGTGCCAGCAGCTTCGGGACAGTGAACACCGGGGAGCTGTTTTTT.

This clonotype was detected many times. The J gene is TRBJ2-1, the V gene TRBV27, with TRBD2 identical over 10 bases. The CDR3 sequence is 17 residues long. Germline lookup yields CDR1 MNHEY and CDR2 SMNVEV (reference sequence). Trimming at V came to 5 bases and at J to 3 bases, leaving 10 bases not matched to a gene. This CDR3 reads CASSATTSGPLYNEQFF. Written as DNA, the CDR3 is TGTGCCAGCAGTGCCACGACTAGCGGGCCTCTCTACAATGAGCAGTTCTTC.

This clonotype occurred a few times. The chain couples TRBV28 to TRBJ2-3, with a tentative D call TRBD1 (6 bases). This CDR3 contains 16 residues. Germline-derived CDR1 and CDR2 are MDHEN and SYDVKM. Trimming pared 3 bases from V and 5 bases from J, leaving 18 bases between. The CDR3 loop is CASSFHRAQGIDTQYF. The CDR3 DNA is TGTGCCAGCAGTTTTCACCGGGCCCAGGGGATAGATACGCAGTATTTT.

In this sample, this clonotype turned up many times. CDR3 amino acids: CATSDRARGTDTQYF. The DNA for the CDR3 is TGTGCCACCAGTGATCGGGCCCGAGGCACAGATACGCAGTATTTT. The chain links TRBV24-1 to TRBJ2-3; D not certain. The CDR3 has 15 residues. Germline CDR1 reads KGHDR; CDR2 reads SFDVKD. The V end was cut by 3 bases, the J end by 1 base, with 10 bases between.

Details on this clonotype: A much larger clonotype is one base distant, so this may be a read error. The rearrangement links TRBV5-1 to TRBJ2-1, with TRBD2 identical over 8 bases. Germline-derived CDR1 and CDR2 are SGHRS and YFSETQ. The V segment lost 6 bases and the J segment 6 bases; nucleotides outside the gene matches: 5. The CDR3 consists of 13 residues. The chain's CDR3 is CASTGGACNEQFF. Written as DNA, the CDR3 is TGCGCCAGCACGGGGGGGGCCTGCAATGAGCAGTTCTTC.

This clonotype was observed at least ten times. This chain uses TRBV5-1 with TRBJ2-7, with 8 bases lining up with TRBD2. J was trimmed by 2 bases and V by 4 bases; bases with no gene match: 5. The CDR3 totals 14 residues. Germline-derived CDR1 and CDR2 are SGHRS and YFSETQ. CDR3: CASSTSGGAYEQYF. In nucleotides, the CDR3 is TGCGCCAGCAGCACAAGCGGGGGTGCCTACGAGCAGTACTTC.

There are many counts of this clonotype. The chain recombines TRBV28 with TRBJ2-1; D tentatively reads TRBD1 or TRBD2 (5 bases each). The V end was cut by 5 bases, the J end by 0 bases, with 11 bases between. The CDR3 consists of 15 residues. The germline V gene encodes CDR1 MDHEN and CDR2 SYDVKM. The chain's CDR3 is CASSIRGSSYNEQFF. The CDR3 DNA follows: TGTGCCAGCAGTATACGGGGCTCCTCCTACAATGAGCAGTTCTTC.

This clonotype appeared many times. Here the CDR3 reads CSALRLSGANVLTF. Here the CDR3 DNA reads TGCAGTGCCCTGAGGTTAAGTGGGGCCAACGTCCTGACTTTC. V and J are TRBV20-1 and TRBJ2-6; D unclear. The CDR3 loop spans 14 amino acids. Trimming took 6 bases from V and 3 from J, leaving 12 bases between them. The germline V gene has CDR1 DFQATT and CDR2 SNEGSKA (reference sequence).

This clonotype was found many times. The chain has TRBV7-8 and TRBJ1-2; 7 bases are a match to TRBD1. Trimming cost V 5 bases and J 7 bases; bases outside gene matches: 4. From germline, CDR1 is SGHVS and CDR2 FQNEAQ. CDR3 length: 12 amino acids. The CDR3 bases are TGTGCCAGCAGCGTCAACAGGGGTGGCTACACCTTC. Translation: CASSVNRGGYTF. The full variable domain, in which reference TRBV7-8 and TRBJ1-2 provide the parts outside the CDR3, is GAGVSQSPRYKVAKRGQDVALRCDPISGHVSLFWYQQALGQGPEFLTYFQNEAQLDKSGLPSDRFFAERPEGSVSTLKIQRTQQEDSAVYLCASSVNRGGYTFGSGTRLTVV.

This sequence joins TRBV7-6 and TRBJ1-6; TRBD1 matches at 7 bases. The V and J ends lost 7 bases and 2 bases, in that order; junction bases with no gene match: 17. CDR3 size: 19 residues. CDR1 is SGHVS, CDR2 FNYEAQ, per germline. The CDR3 sequence: CASIVDPSGGSAYNSPLHF. The CDR3 DNA is TGTGCCAGCATCGTCGACCCCTCAGGGGGAAGCGCCTATAATTCACCCCTCCACTTT.

This clonotype appeared a few times. V is TRBV6-1 and J is TRBJ1-5; the D gene is possibly TRBD1 (6 bases). This CDR3 is built from 15 residues. Germline V gene sequence: CDR1 MNHNS, CDR2 SASEGT. V lost 6 bases and J 6 bases, leaving 18 bases between the germline ends. The CDR3 sequence is CASSISGGGGQPQHF. The CDR3 DNA is TGTGCCAGCAGCATCTCCGGGGGGGGCGGTCAGCCCCAGCATTTT.

The chain employs TRBV4-1 and TRBJ2-7, with TRBD1 as a possible D gene (5 bases). The CDR3 totals 15 residues. V was cut by 0 bases and J by 3 bases, with 12 bases left in between. Germline V gene sequence: CDR1 MGHRA, CDR2 YSYEKL. The CDR3 reads CASSQDSARDYEQYF. The CDR3 DNA sequence: TGCGCCAGCAGCCAAGATTCCGCCAGGGACTACGAGCAGTACTTC.

CDR3 DNA: TGTGCCTGGAGCCTTGCGGGACAGCGAGCGGGGACCCAGTACTTC. This codes for CAWSLAGQRAGTQYF. J is TRBJ2-5 and V is TRBV30; D possibly corresponds to TRBD1 (7 bases). This CDR3 contains 15 residues. The V gene's germline CDR1 is GTSNPN and CDR2 SVGIG (reference sequence). Trimming stripped 3 bases from V and 7 bases from J, with 21 bases between.

This clonotype was detected a few times. The chain uses TRBV24-1 and TRBJ2-2; tentative D call: TRBD2 (6 bases). The CDR3 extends over 16 amino acids. Germline assignment: CDR1 KGHDR and CDR2 SFDVKD. V gave up 5 bases and J gave up 1 base, with 13 bases separating them. DNA of the CDR3: TGTGCCACCAGTGGCACCGGGAGCGAGAACACCGGGGAGCTGTTTTTT. Translated: CATSGTGSENTGELFF.

This clonotype was seen a handful of times. J is TRBJ2-5 and V is TRBV20-1; the D is unclear. Looked up from germline, CDR1 is DFQATT and CDR2 is SNEGSKA (reference sequence). The CDR3 loop spans 13 amino acids. The ends were cut back, 0 bases at V and 10 bases at J, with 15 bases in the middle. In DNA form, the CDR3 reads TGCAGTGCTAGAGATAGCACTGGCCCGGACCAGTACTTC. This translates into CSARDSTGPDQYF.

This clonotype was counted only a few times. The chain joins TRBV28 to TRBJ1-2, with D possibly TRBD1 on 6 matching bases. V shed 6 bases and J shed 2 bases, with 19 bases lying between them. The CDR3 is 16 amino acids. Germline CDR1 is MDHEN and CDR2 is SYDVKM. CDR3 DNA: TGTGCCAGCAGCCCACCTGGGACACTTCAAAACTATGGCTACACCTTC. This encodes CASSPPGTLQNYGYTF.

A few counts support this clonotype. V is TRBV19 and J is TRBJ1-5; a weak D match, TRBD1 (6 bases). The germline gives CDR1 LNHDA, CDR2 SQIVND (reference sequence). Trimming left V 1 base short and J 5 bases short, with 18 bases between. CDR3 length: 17 residues. CDR3 bases: TGTGCCAGTAGTATAGTGTTGATGTGGGGGGGCGATCAGCCCCAGCATTTT. This encodes CASSIVLMWGGDQPQHF.

This clonotype was found a few times. V and J are TRBV7-3 and TRBJ2-1; 14 nucleotides line up with TRBD2. Germline CDR1 and CDR2: SGHTA and FQGTGA. Unmatched junction bases numbered 8, after V lost 5 bases and J lost 14 bases. The CDR3 totals 14 residues. CDR3 DNA sequence: TGTGCCAGCAGCGACCCGGGACTAGCGGGGGAGAAGTTCTTC. Translated, it gives CASSDPGLAGEKFF.

This clonotype came up many times. The chain recombines TRBV2 with TRBJ2-3; D unclear. The ends were cut back, 6 bases at V and 9 bases at J, with 13 bases in the middle. Germline V gene data show CDR1 as SNHLY and CDR2 as FYNNEI. The CDR3 is made up of 12 amino acids. The CDR3 DNA reads TGTGCCAGCAGATTCGGAGTAGGGACGCAGTATTTT. It translates to CASRFGVGTQYF.